Listed below are T cell receptor beta chains from one sample, sequenced in a study of tumor-infiltrating lymphocytes in primary liver carcinoma. TCRdb reprocessed the multiplex PCR reads with MiXCR, giving one entry per CDR3 protein. The sample has about 330,000 distinct CDR3 sequences; less than 65% are singletons. Sequences were obtained from peripheral blood. Source of these receptors: a man between 35 and 55 years old with primary liver carcinoma and hepatitis B virus infection. Each CDR3 is given without its conserved first and last residue. D genes are given only for firm matches.

D gene	CDR3 length	V gene	J gene	CDR3 protein
NA	10	TRBV10-1	TRBJ2-7	TSSGGSSEQY
NA	16	TRBV6-5	TRBJ2-6	ASSYSNTADSGANVLT
TRBD1	13	TRBV28	TRBJ2-7	ASSPTGYSTYEQY
NA	11	TRBV30	TRBJ2-2	AWNPGYTGELF
TRBD2	13	TRBV11-2	TRBJ2-1	ASSLLTSGSNEQF
TRBD1	13	TRBV6-5	TRBJ2-7	ASCSRTGGGYEQY
NA	10	TRBV29-1	TRBJ1-1	SVQRTQNEAF
NA	13	TRBV5-1	TRBJ2-7	ASILEGRRTYEQY
NA	12	TRBV14	TRBJ2-7	ASSHLDSSYEQY
TRBD2	16	TRBV28	TRBJ2-5	ASRPDPGLAGGGETQY
NA	12	TRBV11-2	TRBJ2-1	DSSFSHVSNEQF
NA	11	TRBV29-1	TRBJ2-7	NVNSARLGEQY
TRBD1	9	TRBV11-2	TRBJ2-3	ANQQGNKQY
NA	12	TRBV11-2	TRBJ2-3	ASSLEYYTDMQY
TRBD2	13	TRBV11-2	TRBJ2-2	SNITGGRNTEELF
TRBD1	13	TRBV2	TRBJ1-6	ASSGDRGHNSPLH
TRBD2	16	TRBV4-1	TRBJ2-3	ASSQDPGLAGRADTQY
NA	11	TRBV4-3	TRBJ2-3	ASLEGSTDTQY
NA	11	TRBV6-5	TRBJ2-7	ASSSRTSYEQY
NA	10	TRBV5-1	TRBJ2-7	ASSFVGYEQY
NA	12	TRBV5-6	TRBJ1-2	ASSPKGVADGYT
NA	12	TRBV5-1	TRBJ1-2	ASSLVTASGGYT
NA	13	TRBV28	TRBJ1-6	ASSLWTASNSPLH
NA	13	TRBV5-4	TRBJ1-1	ASSSHAPGDTEAF
NA	13	TRBV6-1	TRBJ1-3	ASRRTQNSGNTIY
TRBD2	13	TRBV11-2	TRBJ2-7	ASSLTGTSVCEQY
TRBD1	15	TRBV6-5	TRBJ1-1	ASSLTDRGLVDTEAF
TRBD1	12	TRBV18	TRBJ1-6	ASSAGQGTSPLH
TRBD2	12	TRBV20-1	TRBJ2-3	SATAGGPQDTQY